This entry features one TCR beta chain sequence. This entry is derived from a study of blood T cells in healthy people across ages. Per germline, CDR1 SGHRS and CDR2 YFSETQ. The ends were cut back, 5 bases at V and 4 bases at J, with 14 bases in the middle. The CDR3 has 14 amino acids. In terms of origin and age, donors were healthy Caucasian individuals from Russia aged roughly 6 to 95. Every donor contributed approximately 10 milliliters of peripheral blood by blood draw. Total RNA, at least 5 micrograms per sample, was extracted from PBMCs. It was with a sample-barcoded 5' primer and a J-beta primer mix that a second PCR of roughly 7 to 12 cycles was run. Carrying 12 random nucleotides, a template-switch adaptor labeled each individual cDNA molecule. TCRdb used MiXCR to reprocess the 5' RACE reads, holding one entry per CDR3 protein. The profile covers 1.2 million to 1.5 million distinct CDR3 sequences, with around 59% appearing a single time and about 6.3% taken by the ten largest.

The chain uses TRBV5-1 and TRBJ2-3, with unresolved D. Sequencing used blood. The TCR comes from a man aged 18 to 29 in good health. CDR3 sequence reads: CASRWLVAADTQYF. As DNA, the CDR3 is TGCGCCAGCAGGTGGCTAGTGGCGGCAGATACGCAGTATTTT.